This T cell receptor (beta chain) is drawn from a study of shared clonotypes between healthy human individuals. Study results and caveats: In this cohort, only blood was sampled, and tissue repertoires likely differ.

The CDR3 is made up of 12 amino acids. The germline V gene encodes CDR1 MNHNS and CDR2 SASEGT. V was pared by 11 bases and J by 5 bases, with 0 bases of the junction left unmatched. This clone was seen a few times. The antigen remains unidentified. Tens of thousands of T cell genomes, or around 200 ng DNA, went into the sorted-subset replicate PCRs. This table comes from immunoSEQ multiplex PCR, and its TCRdb copy is limited to in-frame clones, with some not included. This repertoire shows 1,100,000 or so clones, around 78% found once; its top ten account for 0.4% to 0.55%. The sequence was obtained from a young man in good health. Some clones in this sample may be carry-over from other donors' samples. Sample: memory CD4+ T cells from PBMCs. Noted subset: CD45RA-negative fraction. The chain combines TRBV6-1 with TRBJ1-6; TRBD1 matches at 10 bases. CDR3: CAGTGDNSPLHF. Written as DNA, the CDR3 is TGTGCCGGGACAGGGGATAATTCACCCCTCCACTTT.